This paragraph reports one T cell receptor beta chain. This clonotype was picked up a small number of times. It lacks a known antigen. Per-base qualities were not stored, and no clone one base away is much larger. This record comes from a study of T-cell memory formation after mild COVID-19 (dated by TCRdb to the early 2020s). About the study as a whole: Most TCR sequence clusters were specific to one of the two donors. In two donors, T-cell clones that expanded and contracted after mild COVID-19 were tracked by sequencing TCRalpha and TCRbeta repertoires over time. Two young, previously healthy adult volunteers, one female and one male, were included in the cohort. Here is what the overall study found, with its caveats: Whether the second-wave clones peaking on day 37 were SARS-CoV-2 specific was not confirmed. Some responding clones were detected in pre-infection memory, suggesting pre-existing cross-reactive memory T cells joined the SARS-CoV-2 response. Contracting CD4+ clones turned up mainly in the CM and EM memory subsets, whereas EMRA was where CD8+ clones were enriched. Only a couple of mild cases were covered by the study, and larger cohorts that include severe cases with pre-infection samples were considered necessary. Clones that contracted from day 15 to 85 showed balanced CD4/CD8 phenotypes, whereas a second wave of clones that expanded from day 15 to 37 leaned towards CD4+.

Including the terminal cysteine and phenylalanine, the CDR3 comprises 14 residues. Just the 42-base CDR3 DNA is kept, in frame starting at base 1. The junction carries 11 bases between V and J, which are trimmed by 4 bases and 4 bases respectively. For sequencing, an Illumina NovaSeq 6000 was employed. TCRalpha and TCRbeta cDNA libraries were built by 5'RACE with constant-segment primers, adding sample barcodes and unique molecular identifiers. Trizol reagent was used to extract RNA from every sample. Library amplification was performed in two PCR steps, and a second sample barcode and Illumina TruSeq adapters were introduced in the second step. Libraries were sequenced on an Illumina NovaSeq with 2 x 150 bp paired-end reads. The original pipeline was this. Reads were demultiplexed and collapsed into UMI-guided consensus sequences with migec v1.2.7. Using mixcr v2.1.11, the UMI consensuses were aligned to TRA and TRB V and J templates and assembled into clonotypes. A clonotype was counted as expanded or contracted only when both edgeR and NoisET called the clonotype significant, with the noise models trained on biological replicates. For edgeR calls, a false discovery rate-adjusted p below 0.01 and a log2 fold-change threshold of 1 were applied. As an exploratory analysis of dynamics, max-normalized trajectories of the 1000 most abundant clonotypes were examined by PCA with hierarchical clustering. The CD4 or CD8 phenotype of responding clones was assigned using the separately sequenced CD4+ and CD8+ repertoires. The public reads were reanalyzed by TCRdb: fastp trimming at Q25, MiXCR alignment, in-frame beta chains only. One record per CDR3 amino acid sequence lists the most common genes and DNA. TCRdb assigned the V and J calls; the authors' analysis was not used. The sample records some 160,000 distinct CDR3 sequences, under 15% of which are singletons. Approximately 3.6% of the sample is taken by the ten largest.

Ficoll-Paque density gradient centrifugation was the method used to isolate PBMCs. The source of this sequence is a man in his late teens or twenties who had mild COVID-19 (a few samples of this study predate the infection). The sample titles of this study are shuffled in the database, so cell type and time point are left out; the donor was told from shared clones. The specimen was PBMCs or a T cell subset sorted from them (not recorded which). The V and J segments used are TRBV23-1 and TRBJ1-5; the D gene lacks a confident call. TRBV23-1 is an ORF, with its function uncertain. The CDR3 in this case is CASSLNAGNQPQHF. The DNA reads TGCGCCAGCAGTCTGAACGCGGGGAATCAGCCCCAGCATTTT.